This TCR beta chain was identified in a study of blood T cell repertoires in COVID-19. Sequencing used immunoSEQ multiplex PCR; TCRdb keeps in-frame clones, though not all of them. Here the sample spans around 200,000 clones, 80% to 90% being singletons. The V gene's germline CDR1 is LNHNV and CDR2 YYDKDF (reference sequence). The CDR3 extends over 14 amino acids. The V and J ends lost 0 bases and 4 bases respectively, with 7 bases between them. This clone was seen once. The sequence was obtained from a man younger than 40 with active or convalescent COVID-19. This chain connects TRBV15 to TRBJ2-1; possible D gene TRBD2, 5 bases. Sequencing input: peripheral blood. In nucleotides, the CDR3 is TGTGCCACCAGCAGAGAACGGGGATACAATGAGCAGTTCTTC. Its protein is CATSRERGYNEQFF.